These T cell receptor beta chains were read from a single sample in a study of OX40 agonist ivuxolimab in advanced cancers. Assay: immunoSEQ multiplex PCR; the TCRdb copy retains only in-frame clones and omits some. The data contain more than 70,000 clones, 84% of them singletons. The sequencing used CD4+ or CD8+ T cells sorted from blood, collected in a trial of the OX40 agonist ivuxolimab. The receptors were gathered from an adult with an advanced solid tumor such as melanoma, head and neck, liver or kidney cancer. Both conserved end residues are part of each CDR3. D genes are given only for firm matches. Expanded clones are given a class, and other clones once, few, many or no size at all.

NA,TRBJ2-7,TRBV11-2,NA,CASSLTFSYEQYF,TGTGCCAGCAGCTTAACCTTTTCCTACGAGCAGTACTTC
NA,TRBJ2-7,TRBV4-3,NA,CASSQATGARVAYEQYF,TGCGCCAGCAGCCAAGCTACGGGGGCCAGGGTTGCCTACGAGCAGTACTTC
once,TRBJ1-5,TRBV6-6,TRBD1,CASQTTDRGQGQPQHF,TGTGCCAGCCAAACGACGGACAGGGGGCAGGGTCAGCCCCAGCATTTT
NA,TRBJ2-7,TRBV12-5,TRBD2,CASGSWTSGSHEQYF,TGTGCTAGTGGTTCATGGACTAGCGGGAGCCACGAGCAGTACTTC
NA,TRBJ1-5,TRBV7-9,NA,CASSYAWGDKEQPQHF,TGTGCCAGCAGCTACGCGTGGGGGGATAAGGAGCAGCCCCAGCATTTT
NA,TRBJ2-2,TRBV2,NA,CASSELSNTGELFF,TGTGCCAGCAGTGAGCTGTCAAACACCGGGGAGCTGTTTTTT
NA,TRBJ2-7,TRBV30,NA,CAWSVGQGYEQYF,TGTGCCTGGAGTGTTGGTCAGGGGTACGAGCAGTACTTC
NA,TRBJ2-5,TRBV10-1,NA,CASTGGPGETQYF,TGCGCCAGCACCGGAGGCCCGGGGGAGACCCAGTACTTC
NA,TRBJ2-2,TRBV19,TRBD2,CASSYPTGGGTGELFF,TGTGCCAGTAGCTATCCAACCGGGGGGGGCACCGGGGAGCTGTTTTTT
NA,TRBJ1-2,TRBV2,NA,CASSGSSHSGYTF,TGTGCCAGCAGTGGCTCCAGCCACTCCGGCTACACCTTC
once,TRBJ1-6,TRBV6-6,NA,CASSEIGTNDPALHF,TGTGCCAGCAGTGAGATCGGGACGAATGACCCAGCCCTCCACTTT
NA,TRBJ2-3,TRBV19,NA,CASSIGKGADTQYF,TGTGCCAGTAGTATCGGTAAAGGAGCAGATACGCAGTATTTT
NA,TRBJ1-3,TRBV7-2,NA,CASSLLGSGNTIYF,TGTGCCAGCAGCTTACTCGGCTCTGGAAACACCATATATTTT
once,TRBJ2-1,TRBV9,NA,CASSGRLSSYNEQFF,TGTGCCAGCAGCGGCCGGCTGAGCTCCTACAATGAGCAGTTCTTC
NA,TRBJ2-3,TRBV12-5,TRBD2,CASGLGGLAGALSTDTQYF,TGTGCTAGTGGTTTGGGAGGACTAGCGGGGGCCCTTAGCACAGATACGCAGTATTTT
NA,TRBJ2-2,TRBV19,NA,CASRTDRANTGELFF,TGTGCCAGTAGGACCGACCGAGCGAACACCGGGGAGCTGTTTTTT
NA,TRBJ2-7,TRBV6-5,NA,CASSWRPSYEQYF,TGTGCCAGCAGTTGGCGGCCTTCCTACGAGCAGTACTTC
NA,TRBJ2-7,TRBV7-6,TRBD1,CASSFAQGSYEQYF,TGTGCCAGCAGCTTTGCACAGGGGTCCTACGAGCAGTACTTC
NA,TRBJ2-7,TRBV18,NA,CASSPLVGDEQYF,TGTGCCAGCTCACCCCTCGTTGGGGACGAGCAGTACTTC
NA,TRBJ1-1,TRBV6-1,NA,CASSEADRWTFF,TGTGCCAGCAGTGAAGCGGACCGCTGGACTTTCTTT
NA,TRBJ1-1,TRBV28,NA,CASSFSGDRPEAFF,TGTGCCAGCAGTTTTTCAGGGGATCGCCCTGAAGCTTTCTTT
NA,TRBJ1-5,TRBV7-9,NA,CASSLSGDQPQHF,TGTGCCAGCAGCTTATCGGGGGATCAGCCCCAGCATTTT
NA,TRBJ2-1,TRBV4-1,TRBD1,CASSLPDRGMGNEQFF,TGCGCCAGCAGCTTACCGGACAGGGGAATGGGCAATGAGCAGTTCTTC
NA,TRBJ2-2,TRBV11-2,TRBD1,CASSTLTGRPGELFF,TGTGCCAGCAGCACATTGACAGGGCGCCCCGGGGAGCTGTTTTTT
NA,TRBJ2-3,TRBV10-1,NA,CASSDNSGGSTDTQYF,TGCGCCAGCAGTGATAATTCGGGCGGGAGCACAGATACGCAGTATTTT
once,TRBJ2-7,TRBV27,TRBD2,CASSPGTRIHEQYF,TGTGCCAGCAGCCCCGGGACTAGGATCCACGAGCAGTACTTC
NA,TRBJ1-1,TRBV4-1,TRBD1,CASSQGTGGSGTEAFF,TGCGCCAGCAGCCAGGGGACAGGGGGCTCAGGCACTGAAGCTTTCTTT
NA,TRBJ2-1,TRBV19,TRBD2,CASRIAGGPYNEQFF,TGTGCCAGTAGGATAGCGGGAGGGCCCTACAATGAGCAGTTCTTC
NA,TRBJ2-1,TRBV9,NA,CASSVGQGWNEQFF,TGTGCCAGCAGCGTAGGTCAGGGGTGGAATGAGCAGTTCTTC
NA,TRBJ2-2,TRBV29-1,NA,CSVVFYTGELFF,TGCAGCGTTGTTTTCTACACCGGGGAGCTGTTTTTT
NA,TRBJ1-2,TRBV21-1,NA,CASSKAPGVPEGYTF,TGTGCCAGCAGCAAAGCGCCTGGAGTACCGGAGGGCTACACCTTC
few,TRBJ1-5,TRBV12-5,NA,CASGLESNQPQHF,TGTGCTAGTGGTTTGGAAAGCAATCAGCCCCAGCATTTT
NA,TRBJ1-2,TRBV10-3,TRBD1,CAISDAGTGPYGYTF,TGTGCCATCAGTGATGCAGGGACAGGTCCATATGGCTACACCTTC
NA,TRBJ2-1,TRBV30,NA,CAWSVRGAPLNNEQFF,TGTGCCTGGAGTGTACGGGGGGCTCCCCTTAACAATGAGCAGTTCTTC
NA,TRBJ1-4,TRBV6-5,NA,CASTPTPNEKLFF,TGTGCCAGCACCCCTACCCCTAATGAAAAACTGTTTTTT
NA,TRBJ2-1,TRBV7-2,NA,CASSMVGYSYNEQFF,TGTGCCAGCAGCATGGTTGGATACTCCTACAATGAGCAGTTCTTC
few,TRBJ1-2,TRBV27,NA,CASSLSQNNYGYTF,TGTGCCAGCAGTTTAAGCCAGAATAACTATGGCTACACCTTC
NA,TRBJ2-7,TRBV28,NA,CASRPLRLRAGTYEQYF,TGTGCCAGCAGACCCTTGCGGCTTCGGGCAGGAACTTACGAGCAGTACTTC
NA,TRBJ1-2,TRBV19,NA,CASSISGGGLGYTF,TGTGCCAGTAGTATCTCCGGGGGGGGACTTGGCTACACCTTC
NA,TRBJ1-2,TRBV28,NA,CASSFGGALSGYTF,TGTGCCAGCAGTTTTGGGGGGGCCCTTAGCGGCTACACCTTC
few,TRBJ2-7,TRBV6-5,NA,CASSEAVYEQYF,TGCGCCAGCAGTGAGGCCGTATACGAGCAGTACTTC
NA,TRBJ2-6,TRBV11-2,NA,CASSLAGANVLTF,TGTGCCAGCAGCTTAGCTGGGGCCAACGTCCTGACTTTC
once,TRBJ2-7,TRBV5-1,NA,CASRPRTDYEQYF,TGCGCCAGCAGACCGAGGACGGACTACGAGCAGTACTTC
NA,TRBJ1-5,TRBV2,NA,CASGRQQNQPQHF,TGTGCCAGCGGCCGACAGCAGAATCAGCCCCAGCATTTT
NA,TRBJ2-7,TRBV19,TRBD2,CASSIGTSGRSYEQYF,TGTGCCAGTAGTATAGGGACTAGCGGGAGGTCATACGAGCAGTACTTC
once,TRBJ2-1,TRBV9,TRBD2,CASSVGPGGTSYNEQFF,TGTGCCAGCAGCGTAGGCCCGGGGGGGACTTCCTACAATGAGCAGTTCTTC
NA,TRBJ2-2,TRBV9,NA,CASSAGSHVGQENTGELFF,TGTGCCAGCAGCGCCGGGTCCCACGTGGGGCAGGAGAACACCGGGGAGCTGTTTTTT
NA,TRBJ2-1,TRBV5-8,NA,CASSYPGRSMLEQFF,TGTGCCAGCAGCTATCCGGGACGGTCGATGTTAGAGCAGTTCTTC
NA,TRBJ2-7,TRBV7-9,NA,CASSLGGFTYEQYF,TGTGCCAGCAGCTTGGGGGGTTTCACCTACGAGCAGTACTTC
NA,TRBJ2-2,TRBV5-1,NA,CASSLQGNTGELFF,TGCGCCAGCAGCCTCCAGGGGAACACCGGGGAGCTGTTTTTT
NA,TRBJ1-1,TRBV27,TRBD1,CASSLVAGTGKNTEAFF,TGTGCCAGCAGTTTAGTAGCCGGGACAGGAAAGAACACTGAAGCTTTCTTT
NA,TRBJ2-5,TRBV2,NA,CASSELGGSEKQYF,TGTGCCAGCAGTGAATTGGGGGGATCAGAGAAGCAGTACTTC
once,TRBJ1-1,TRBV18,TRBD1,CASSQDRGTEAFF,TGTGCCAGCTCACAAGACAGGGGAACTGAAGCTTTCTTT
NA,TRBJ2-2,TRBV10-1,NA,CASSGSGLSKLFF,TGCGCCAGCAGTGGGTCGGGGCTAAGTAAGCTGTTTTTT
NA,TRBJ1-5,TRBV23-1,NA,CASSQYRGNQPQHF,TGCGCCAGCAGTCAATACAGGGGCAATCAGCCCCAGCATTTT